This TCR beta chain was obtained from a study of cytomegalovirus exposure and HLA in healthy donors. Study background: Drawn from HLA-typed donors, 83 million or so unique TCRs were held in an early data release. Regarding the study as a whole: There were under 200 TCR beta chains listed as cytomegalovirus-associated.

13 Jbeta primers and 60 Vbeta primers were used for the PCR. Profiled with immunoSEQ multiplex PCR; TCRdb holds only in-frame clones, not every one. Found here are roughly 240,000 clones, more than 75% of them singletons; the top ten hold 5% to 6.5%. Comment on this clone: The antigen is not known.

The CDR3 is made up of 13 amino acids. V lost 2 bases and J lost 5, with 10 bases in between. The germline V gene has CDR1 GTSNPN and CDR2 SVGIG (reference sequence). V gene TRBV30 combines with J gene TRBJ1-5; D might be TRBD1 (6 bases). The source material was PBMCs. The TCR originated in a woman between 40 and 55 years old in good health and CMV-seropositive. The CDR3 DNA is TGTGCCTGGAGTTTTTCAGGGGATCAGCCCCAGCATTTT. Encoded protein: CAWSFSGDQPQHF. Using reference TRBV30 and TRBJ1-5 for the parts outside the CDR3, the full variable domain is SQTIHQWPATLVQPVGSPLSLECTVEGTSNPNLYWYRQAAGRGLQLLFYSVGIGQISSEVPQNLSASRPQDRQFILSSKKLLLSDSGFYLCAWSFSGDQPQHFGDGTRLSIL.